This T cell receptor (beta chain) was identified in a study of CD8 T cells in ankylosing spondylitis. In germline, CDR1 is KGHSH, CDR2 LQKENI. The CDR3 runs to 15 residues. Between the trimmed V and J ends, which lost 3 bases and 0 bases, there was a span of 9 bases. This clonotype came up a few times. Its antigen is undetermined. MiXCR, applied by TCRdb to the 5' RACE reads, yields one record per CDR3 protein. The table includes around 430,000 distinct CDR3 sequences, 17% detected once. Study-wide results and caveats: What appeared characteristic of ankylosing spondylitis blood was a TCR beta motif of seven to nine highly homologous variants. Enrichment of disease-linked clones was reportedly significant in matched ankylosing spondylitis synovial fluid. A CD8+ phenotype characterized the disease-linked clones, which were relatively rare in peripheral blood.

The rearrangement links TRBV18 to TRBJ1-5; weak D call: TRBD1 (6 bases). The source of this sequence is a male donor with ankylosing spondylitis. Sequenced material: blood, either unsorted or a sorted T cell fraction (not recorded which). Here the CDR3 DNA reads TGTGCCAGCTCACCGGGACACATTAGCAATCAGCCCCAGCATTTT. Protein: CASSPGHISNQPQHF.